Reported below is one T cell receptor (beta chain). The data derive from a study of lymphopenia after photon versus proton radiotherapy. Assay: immunoSEQ multiplex PCR; the TCRdb copy retains only in-frame clones and omits some. The sample includes several thousand clones, over 65% seen only once; the top ten take less than 55%. Germline V gene lookup returns CDR1 MGHRA and CDR2 YSYEKL. CDR3 size: 15 residues. Trimming removed 1 base at V and 6 bases at J, with 13 bases between. The chain carries TRBV4-1 and TRBJ1-5; the D is unclear. The sequenced sample was peripheral blood, obtained from a patient treated with photon-based radiotherapy. This TCR was recovered from a man aged 30 to 45 with gastric cancer. CDR3 in DNA: TGCGCCAGCAGCCAAGGGGATAGGGATGGTCAGCCCCAGCATTTT. Translating it yields CASSQGDRDGQPQHF.